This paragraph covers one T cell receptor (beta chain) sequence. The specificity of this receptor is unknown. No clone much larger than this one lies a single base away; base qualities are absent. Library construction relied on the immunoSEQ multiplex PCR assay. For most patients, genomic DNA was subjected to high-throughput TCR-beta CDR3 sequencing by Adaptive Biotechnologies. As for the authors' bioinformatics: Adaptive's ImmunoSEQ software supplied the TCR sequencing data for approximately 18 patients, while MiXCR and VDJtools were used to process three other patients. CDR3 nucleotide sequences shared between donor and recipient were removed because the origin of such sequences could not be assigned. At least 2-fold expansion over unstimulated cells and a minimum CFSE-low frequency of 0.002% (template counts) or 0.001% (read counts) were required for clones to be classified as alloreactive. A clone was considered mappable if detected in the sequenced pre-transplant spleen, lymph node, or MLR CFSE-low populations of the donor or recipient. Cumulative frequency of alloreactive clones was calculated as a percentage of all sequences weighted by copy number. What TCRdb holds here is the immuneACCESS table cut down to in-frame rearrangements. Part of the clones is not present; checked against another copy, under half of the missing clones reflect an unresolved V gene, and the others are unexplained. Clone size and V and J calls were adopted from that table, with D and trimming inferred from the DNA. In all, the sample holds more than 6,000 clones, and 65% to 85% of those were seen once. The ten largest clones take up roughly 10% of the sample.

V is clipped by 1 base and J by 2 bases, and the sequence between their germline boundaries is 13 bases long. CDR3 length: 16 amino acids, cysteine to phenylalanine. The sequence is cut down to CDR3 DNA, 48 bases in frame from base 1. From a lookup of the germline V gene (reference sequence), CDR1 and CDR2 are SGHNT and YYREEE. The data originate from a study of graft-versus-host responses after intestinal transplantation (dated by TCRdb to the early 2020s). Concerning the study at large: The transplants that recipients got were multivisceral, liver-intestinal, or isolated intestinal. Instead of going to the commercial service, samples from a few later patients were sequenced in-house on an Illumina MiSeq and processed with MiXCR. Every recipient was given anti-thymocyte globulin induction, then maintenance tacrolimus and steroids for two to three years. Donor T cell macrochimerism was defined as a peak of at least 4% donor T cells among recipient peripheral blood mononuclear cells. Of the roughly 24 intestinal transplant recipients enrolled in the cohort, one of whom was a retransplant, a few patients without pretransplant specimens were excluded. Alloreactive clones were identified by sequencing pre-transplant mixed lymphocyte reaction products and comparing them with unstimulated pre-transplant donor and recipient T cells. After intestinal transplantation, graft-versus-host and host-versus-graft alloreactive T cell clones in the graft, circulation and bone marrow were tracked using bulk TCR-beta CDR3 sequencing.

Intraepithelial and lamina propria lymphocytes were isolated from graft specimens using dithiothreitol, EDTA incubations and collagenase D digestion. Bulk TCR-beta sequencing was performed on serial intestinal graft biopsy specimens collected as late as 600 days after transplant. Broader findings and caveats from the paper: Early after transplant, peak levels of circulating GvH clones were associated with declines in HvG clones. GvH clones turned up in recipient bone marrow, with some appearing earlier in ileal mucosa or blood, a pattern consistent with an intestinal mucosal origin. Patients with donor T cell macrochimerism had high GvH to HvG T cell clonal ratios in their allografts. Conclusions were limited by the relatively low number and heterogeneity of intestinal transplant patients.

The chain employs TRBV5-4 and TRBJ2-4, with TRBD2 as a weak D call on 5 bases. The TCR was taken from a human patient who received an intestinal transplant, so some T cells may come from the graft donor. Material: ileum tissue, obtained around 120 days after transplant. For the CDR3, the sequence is CASSLRFSGTKNIQYF. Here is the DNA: TGTGCCAGCAGCTTGAGGTTTTCCGGGACCAAAAACATTCAGTACTTC.